A selection of T cell receptor beta chains follows, all from one sample in a study of shared clonotypes between healthy human individuals. Profiling relied on immunoSEQ multiplex PCR, and the TCRdb table lists in-frame clones only, not all of them. In the table there are under 1 million clones, about 92% of which are singletons. Sequencing was performed on naive CD8+ T cells sorted from blood. The receptors stem from a man aged 30 to 39 in good health. Each CDR3 is given with its conserved first and last residue. D genes are given only for firm matches. Size values are once, few and many counts, or a class for expanded clones, and some rows have none.

J gene	clone size	V gene	D gene	CDR3 protein	CDR3 DNA
TRBJ2-1	NA	TRBV4-2	TRBD2	CASSQDGLAGGRDNEQFF	TGTGCCAGCAGCCAAGATGGGCTAGCGGGAGGGCGAGACAATGAGCAGTTCTTC
TRBJ1-2	NA	TRBV7-9	NA	CASSWDGGYTF	TGTGCCAGCAGCTGGGACGGTGGCTACACCTTC
TRBJ2-7	NA	TRBV11-3	TRBD1	CASSLDRDRAYEQYF	TGTGCCAGCAGCTTAGATCGGGACAGAGCCTACGAGCAGTACTTC
TRBJ2-2	NA	TRBV7-6	TRBD1	CASSLKRGQVTAELFF	TGTGCCAGCAGCTTAAAAAGGGGACAGGTGACTGCGGAGCTGTTTTTT
TRBJ1-1	NA	TRBV30	TRBD1	CAWSPRDRGIMNTEAFF	TGTGCCTGGAGCCCACGGGACAGGGGCATTATGAACACTGAAGCTTTCTTT
TRBJ2-7	once	TRBV7-9	TRBD1	CASSHRDRPYEQYF	TGTGCCAGCAGCCACCGGGACAGACCCTACGAGCAGTACTTC
TRBJ2-1	once	TRBV11-1	TRBD2	CASSLQREGRTEQFF	TGTGCCAGCAGCCTCCAGCGGGAGGGCCGGACTGAGCAGTTCTTC
TRBJ2-7	NA	TRBV6-1	NA	CASSPGRATYEQYF	TGTGCCAGCTCCCCAGGAAGGGCGACCTACGAGCAGTACTTC
TRBJ2-1	NA	TRBV7-8	TRBD1	CASSLEGLQGNEQFF	TGTGCCAGCAGCTTAGAGGGGCTACAGGGGAATGAGCAGTTCTTC
TRBJ2-2	NA	TRBV7-3	NA	CASTTLEYTGELFF	TGTGCCAGCACCACCCTGGAGTACACCGGGGAGCTGTTTTTT
TRBJ1-2	NA	TRBV6-6	TRBD1	CASSYSRQGIDYGYTF	TGTGCCAGCAGTTACTCTAGACAGGGTATTGACTATGGCTACACCTTC
TRBJ2-2	NA	TRBV13	TRBD1	CASSSATGTGDRIDTGELFF	TGTGCCAGCAGCTCGGCGACCGGGACAGGGGACAGAATTGACACCGGGGAGCTGTTTTTT
TRBJ2-1	NA	TRBV25-1	NA	CASSAGGSSYNEQFF	TGTGCCAGCAGTGCGGGCGGCAGCTCCTACAATGAGCAGTTCTTC
TRBJ2-4	NA	TRBV28	NA	CASGPGAQLAKNIQYF	TGTGCCAGCGGACCGGGGGCACAGCTAGCCAAAAACATTCAGTACTTC
TRBJ1-5	NA	TRBV4-1	NA	CASSQDPGSYNQPQHF	TGCGCCAGCAGCCAAGATCCAGGGTCCTACAATCAGCCCCAGCATTTT
TRBJ2-1	NA	TRBV30	TRBD2	CAWSTGGGKDNEQFF	TGTGCCTGGAGCACCGGCGGGGGGAAGGACAATGAGCAGTTCTTC
TRBJ1-2	NA	TRBV14	NA	CASSQDTTYGYTF	TGTGCCAGCAGCCAAGACACAACCTATGGCTACACCTTC
TRBJ2-5	NA	TRBV11-2	TRBD2	CASSRGTSGRSSQETQYF	TGTGCCAGCAGCCGCGGGACTAGCGGGCGCAGTTCCCAGGAGACCCAGTACTTC
TRBJ1-2	NA	TRBV9	TRBD1	CASGPRGDRGLEGYGYTF	TGTGCCAGCGGACCTCGGGGGGACAGGGGGCTTGAGGGCTATGGCTACACCTTC
TRBJ2-3	NA	TRBV27	TRBD2	CASSPPGLEGPDTQYF	TGTGCCAGCTCCCCCCCGGGACTAGAGGGCCCAGATACGCAGTATTTT
TRBJ2-5	few	TRBV29-1	NA	CSVVKKYQETQYF	TGCAGCGTTGTAAAGAAATACCAAGAGACCCAGTACTTC
TRBJ2-7	NA	TRBV9	TRBD2	CASSVEGGDSYEQYF	TGTGCCAGCAGCGTAGAGGGAGGGGACTCCTACGAGCAGTACTTC
TRBJ2-1	NA	TRBV29-1	TRBD2	CSVSGTSGSSYNEQFF	TGCAGCGTTTCGGGGACTAGCGGAAGCTCCTACAATGAGCAGTTCTTC
TRBJ2-1	once	TRBV5-5	TRBD2	CASSHRVAGYNEQFF	TGTGCCAGCAGCCATCGGGTAGCGGGGTACAATGAGCAGTTCTTC
TRBJ1-3	NA	TRBV14	NA	CASRETGGNTIYF	TGTGCCAGCAGGGAGACAGGAGGAAACACCATATATTTT
TRBJ2-5	NA	TRBV7-9	TRBD2	CASSPFSGTQETQYF	TGTGCCAGCAGCCCCTTTAGCGGGACGCAAGAGACCCAGTACTTC
TRBJ2-7	NA	TRBV11-2	TRBD2	CASSGLASSYEQYF	TGTGCCAGCAGCGGACTAGCCTCCTCCTACGAGCAGTACTTC
TRBJ2-7	NA	TRBV18	TRBD2	CASSPRGREGGYEQYF	TGTGCCAGCTCACCCCGTGGGCGGGAGGGCGGCTACGAGCAGTACTTC